This T cell receptor beta chain was sequenced in a study of blood T cell repertoires in COVID-19. Germline CDR1 SGHAT, CDR2 FQNNGV. The CDR3 consists of 16 residues. V was trimmed by 6 bases and J by 0 bases, leaving 17 bases between them. The protocol was immunoSEQ multiplex PCR, while the TCRdb copy is restricted to in-frame clones and leaves out a portion. The sample consists of approximately 400,000 clones, 80% to 85% of them appearing once. This TCR was recovered from a woman in her forties or fifties who had recovered from COVID-19. The specimen was PBMCs or T cells enriched from blood (not recorded which). The gene calls are TRBV11-2 and TRBJ1-1, with a possible D match to TRBD1 (6 bases). CDR3 sequence (DNA): TGTGCCAGCAGTCTCATTACACAGGGCCTGAACACTGAAGCTTTCTTT. It yields the protein CASSLITQGLNTEAFF. The full variable domain, rest sourced from reference TRBV11-2 and TRBJ1-1, is EAGVAQSPRYKIIEKRQSVAFWCNPISGHATLYWYQQILGQGPKLLIQFQNNGVVDDSQLPKDRFSAERLKGVDSTLKIQPAKLEDSAVYLCASSLITQGLNTEAFFGQGTRLTVV.